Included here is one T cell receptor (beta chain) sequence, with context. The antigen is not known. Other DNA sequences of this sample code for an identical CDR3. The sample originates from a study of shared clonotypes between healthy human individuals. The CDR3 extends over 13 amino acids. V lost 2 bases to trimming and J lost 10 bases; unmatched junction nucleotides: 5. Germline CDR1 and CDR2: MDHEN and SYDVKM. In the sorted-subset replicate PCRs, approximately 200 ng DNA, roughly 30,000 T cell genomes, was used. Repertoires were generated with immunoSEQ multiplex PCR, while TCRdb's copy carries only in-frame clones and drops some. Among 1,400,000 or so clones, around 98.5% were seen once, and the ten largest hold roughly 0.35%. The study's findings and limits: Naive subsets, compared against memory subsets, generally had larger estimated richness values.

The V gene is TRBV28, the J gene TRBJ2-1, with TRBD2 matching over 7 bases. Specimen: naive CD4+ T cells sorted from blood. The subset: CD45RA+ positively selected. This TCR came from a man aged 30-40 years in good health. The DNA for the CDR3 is TGTGCCAGCAGTTTAGGGAGGGCCAACGAGCAGTTCTTC. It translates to CASSLGRANEQFF.